This passage covers 3 T cell receptor beta chains from one sample sequenced in a study of blood T cells in healthy people across ages. Together with a sample-barcoded 5' primer, a J-beta primer mix was included in a second PCR lasting roughly 6 to 12 cycles. Each CDR3 protein is one row after TCRdb ran MiXCR on the 5' RACE reads. The sample lists hundreds of thousands of distinct CDR3 sequences, approximately 59% occurring once. Sequenced input: blood. The receptors stem from a man aged 60 to 75 in good health.

The V and J genes are TRBV12-3 or TRBV12-4 and TRBJ2-1; TRBD2 is a possible D gene (6 bases). CDR3 length: 15 amino acids. V was cut by 5 bases and J by 0 bases, with 11 bases left in between. CDR3 protein: CASSRQRASYNEQFF. DNA for the CDR3: TGTGCCAGCAGTCGCCAGCGGGCCTCCTACAATGAGCAGTTCTTC.

The V gene is TRBV7-2, the J gene TRBJ2-2; TRBD2 agrees at 8 bases. V gave up 1 base and J gave up 7 bases; unmatched junction bases: 5. The V gene's germline CDR1 is SGHTA and CDR2 FQGNSA. The CDR3 length is 15 residues. CDR3 protein: CASSLVAGRGGELFF. The CDR3 DNA is TGTGCCAGCAGCTTAGTAGCGGGGCGGGGCGGGGAGCTGTTTTTT.

This rearrangement joins TRBV5-1 to TRBJ2-3, with 7 bases matching TRBD2. The CDR3 has 13 amino acids. J was trimmed by 2 bases and V by 4 bases; bases with no gene match: 1. Germline V CDR1 and CDR2: SGHRS, YFSETQ. In nucleotides, the CDR3 is TGCGCCAGCAGCCGGGGGGTCACAGATACGCAGTATTTT. Its translation: CASSRGVTDTQYF.